The 20 T cell receptor beta chains below were found in one sample sequenced in a study of shared clonotypes between healthy human individuals (dated by TCRdb to 2018 to 2021). Library construction relied on the immunoSEQ multiplex PCR assay. TCRdb obtained this table from immuneACCESS and retained in-frame rearrangements with V and J assigned. These tables miss some clones; where compared with another copy, unresolved V genes account for less than half of the shortfall, and the remainder is unexplained. The sample data list about 1.5 million clones, and roughly 98% of these were observed just once. The ten largest clonotypes hold 0.4% to 0.45% of the sample. Sequences were obtained from naive CD4+ T cells sorted from blood. Sample cell subset or site, as interpreted from the label and publication: CD45RA+ positively selected. The receptors derive from a man under 40 in good health.

The rearrangement links TRBV5-1 to TRBJ2-1; 8 bases fit TRBD2. The CDR3 is 15 amino acids. Germline V lookup: CDR1 SGHRS, CDR2 YFSETQ. V lost 5 bases and J lost 6; bases outside the gene matches: 10. The CDR3 loop is CASRSSGRATNEQFF. As DNA, the CDR3 is TGCGCCAGCAGGTCTTCCGGGAGGGCCACCAATGAGCAGTTCTTC.

This chain links TRBV18 with TRBJ1-5; 8 bases fit TRBD1. Looked up from germline, CDR1 is KGHSH and CDR2 is LQKENI. The length of the CDR3 is 19 residues. V gave up 6 bases and J gave up 0 bases; unmatched junction bases: 16. CDR3 DNA: TGTGCCAGCTCGCCAAAAACCGGGACAGGCTTGAATAGCAATCAGCCCCAGCATTTT. Protein: CASSPKTGTGLNSNQPQHF.

The V and J genes are TRBV30 and TRBJ2-5, with 11 nucleotides matching TRBD1. The germline CDR1 and CDR2 sequences are GTSNPN and SVGIG (reference sequence). J lost 8 bases, V lost 5 bases, and 7 bases had no gene match. The CDR3 runs to 13 residues. The CDR3 DNA sequence: TGTGCCTGGGCCCTTGGACAGGGGGCTACCCAGTACTTC. It specifies CAWALGQGATQYF.

This clone was observed once. The V call is TRBV6-5, the J call TRBJ2-7; TRBD1 is a possible D gene (5 bases). The germline V gene has CDR1 MNHEY and CDR2 SVGAGI. V was cut by 6 bases and J by 2 bases, with 17 bases left in between. The length of the CDR3 is 15 residues. CDR3 region: CASRDRGGYPYEQYF. In nucleotides, the CDR3 is TGTGCCAGCAGGGATAGGGGTGGGTATCCCTACGAGCAGTACTTC.

The rearrangement links TRBV2 to TRBJ2-2, with D perhaps TRBD1 (5 bases). Germline V gene lookup returns CDR1 SNHLY and CDR2 FYNNEI. The CDR3 covers 13 residues. The ends were cut back, 4 bases at V and 9 bases at J, with 12 bases in the middle. The CDR3, as DNA: TGTGCCAGCAGTGTTGGGTGGGGCCGGGAGCTGTTTTTT. It encodes CASSVGWGRELFF.

The chain combines TRBV27 with TRBJ2-5, with 12 bases lining up with TRBD2. Unmatched junction bases numbered 11, after V lost 4 bases and J lost 2 bases. This CDR3 spans 18 amino acids. Germline V gene sequence: CDR1 MNHEY, CDR2 SMNVEV (reference sequence). CDR3 amino acids: CASSSESRLAGDQETQYF. CDR3 sequence (DNA): TGTGCCAGCAGTTCAGAAAGCCGACTAGCGGGAGATCAAGAGACCCAGTACTTC.

In the case of this clone: Other nucleotide sequences in the sample specify the same CDR3. The chain uses TRBV5-1 and TRBJ2-2, with TRBD1 matching over 9 bases. Germline CDR1 is SGHRS and CDR2 is YFSETQ. There are 15 residues in the CDR3. The V segment lost 4 bases and the J segment 3 bases; nucleotides outside the gene matches: 4. CDR3 region: CASSPGDRDTGELFF. The CDR3 DNA is TGCGCCAGCAGCCCTGGGGACAGGGACACCGGGGAGCTGTTTTTT.

CDR3 sequence reads: CSVATGGTTNEKLFF. CDR3 bases: TGCAGCGTTGCGACAGGCGGAACAACTAATGAAAAACTGTTTTTT. The chain carries TRBV29-1 and TRBJ1-4; D possibly corresponds to TRBD1 (6 bases). The V end was cut by 4 bases, the J end by 0 bases, with 12 bases between. The CDR3 is 15 amino acids. CDR1 and CDR2 from the germline V gene are SQVTM and ANQGSEA.

The rearrangement links TRBV6-5 to TRBJ2-5; 14 nucleotides align to TRBD2. Germline trimming cut 7 bases from V and 5 bases from J; bases unmatched to any gene: 6. Germline V gene sequence: CDR1 MNHEY, CDR2 SVGAGI. CDR3 size: 15 residues. The chain's CDR3 is CASNQGLAGEETQYF. The CDR3 DNA follows: TGTGCCAGCAACCAGGGACTAGCGGGAGAGGAGACCCAGTACTTC.

The rearrangement links TRBV5-1 to TRBJ1-1; tentatively, D is TRBD1 (5 bases). This CDR3 has 14 amino acids. V lost 1 base and J lost 1, with 8 bases in between. The V gene's germline CDR1 is SGHRS and CDR2 YFSETQ. CDR3 sequence (DNA): TGCGCCAGCAGCTTGACCGGGACGAACACTGAAGCTTTCTTT. It specifies CASSLTGTNTEAFF. The entire variable domain, with the rest obtained from reference TRBV5-1 and TRBJ1-1, is as follows: KAGVTQTPRYLIKTRGQQVTLSCSPISGHRSVSWYQQTPGQGLQFLFEYFSETQRNKGNFPGRFSGRQFSNSRSEMNVSTLELGDSALYLCASSLTGTNTEAFFGQGTRLTVV.

This rearrangement joins TRBV28 to TRBJ2-3, with 7 bases identical to TRBD1. The CDR3 runs to 16 residues. Germline assignment: CDR1 MDHEN and CDR2 SYDVKM. V was clipped by 6 bases and J by 9 bases; unmatched bases: 18. CDR3 amino acids: CASSRGIDRAYLTQYF. The CDR3 nucleotides read TGTGCCAGCAGCCGAGGGATTGACAGGGCGTACTTAACGCAGTATTTT.

The genes are TRBV15 and TRBJ2-1, with 7 bases matching TRBD2. This CDR3 has 16 residues. V lost 3 bases, J lost 5 bases, and 10 bases stayed unmatched. CDR1 is LNHNV, CDR2 YYDKDF, per germline (reference sequence). CDR3 sequence (DNA): TGTGCCACCAGCAGGGGGACTATCAGAAATAACAATGAGCAGTTCTTC. This translates into CATSRGTIRNNNEQFF.

The chain carries TRBV2 and TRBJ2-3; no firm D call. The V gene lost 10 bases and the J gene lost 2 bases, with 19 bases spanning the gap. The CDR3 contains 15 residues. Germline assignment: CDR1 SNHLY and CDR2 FYNNEI. CDR3 sequence: CATSVSNGNTDTQYF. The CDR3 coding sequence is TGTGCCACCTCGGTCTCAAACGGTAACACAGATACGCAGTATTTT.

CDR3: CASGRQVSYEQYF. CDR3 DNA: TGTGCCAGCGGCAGACAGGTCTCCTACGAGCAGTACTTC. The chain joins TRBV11-2 to TRBJ2-7, with D maybe TRBD1 (6 bases). This CDR3 spans 13 amino acids. Between the trimmed V and J ends, which lost 8 bases and 0 bases, there was a span of 11 bases. The germline gives CDR1 SGHAT, CDR2 FQNNGV.

The CDR3 DNA is TGTGCCAGCAGTTACTCGGGACAGGGTACCTACGAGCAGTACTTC. This codes for CASSYSGQGTYEQYF. The chain carries TRBV6-5 and TRBJ2-7, with 9 positions matching TRBD1. This CDR3 is built from 15 residues. Germline CDR1 reads MNHEY; CDR2 reads SVGAGI. V was pared by 0 bases and J by 2 bases, with 2 bases of the junction left unmatched.

The chain combines TRBV7-6 with TRBJ2-1, with D possibly being TRBD2 (6 bases). The CDR3 consists of 16 residues. The germline gives CDR1 SGHVS, CDR2 FNYEAQ. With 4 bases removed from V and 0 bases from J, the gap between germline ends came to 13 bases. In DNA, the CDR3 is TGTGCCAGCAGCTACAGCGGGTCGAGCTCCTACAATGAGCAGTTCTTC. Translating it yields CASSYSGSSSYNEQFF.

The chain carries TRBV30 and TRBJ1-4; perhaps TRBD1 as D (6 bases). Germline values: CDR1 GTSNPN, CDR2 SVGIG (reference sequence). The V and J ends lost 3 bases and 4 bases respectively, with 21 bases between them. This CDR3 region has 17 residues. Here the CDR3 reads CAWSVRVRTEYNEKLFF. The CDR3 DNA reads TGTGCCTGGAGCGTACGGGTCAGGACAGAATATAATGAAAAACTGTTTTTT. Supplemented by reference TRBV30 and TRBJ1-4, the full variable domain reads SQTIHQWPATLVQPVGSPLSLECTVEGTSNPNLYWYRQAAGRGLQLLFYSVGIGQISSEVPQNLSASRPQDRQFILSSKKLLLSDSGFYLCAWSVRVRTEYNEKLFFGSGTQLSVL.

This chain links TRBV5-5 with TRBJ1-1, with D uncertain. Trimming left V 0 bases short and J 0 bases short, with 6 bases between. This CDR3 spans 14 amino acids. Germline-derived CDR1 and CDR2 are SGHKS and YYEKEE (reference sequence). CDR3 amino acids: CASSLEHMNTEAFF. As DNA, the CDR3 is TGTGCCAGCAGCTTGGAACACATGAACACTGAAGCTTTCTTT.

The rearrangement uses TRBV7-6 and TRBJ2-1; TRBD2 matches 10 bases. The V gene's germline CDR1 is SGHVS and CDR2 FNYEAQ. The V segment lost 5 bases and the J segment 7 bases; nucleotides outside the gene matches: 8. The CDR3 is 15 residues long. CDR3 amino acids: CASSQLGSGRNEQFF. The CDR3 coding sequence is TGTGCCAGCAGCCAATTGGGTAGCGGGAGGAATGAGCAGTTCTTC.

The chain joins TRBV7-2 to TRBJ2-1; a weak D match, TRBD2 (5 bases). From germline, CDR1 is SGHTA and CDR2 FQGNSA. The CDR3 is made up of 16 amino acids. Trimming took 7 bases from V and 0 from J, leaving 16 bases between them. The CDR3 loop reads CASTLGLTRSYNEQFF. The CDR3 coding sequence is TGTGCCAGCACCCTCGGACTTACGCGCTCCTACAATGAGCAGTTCTTC.